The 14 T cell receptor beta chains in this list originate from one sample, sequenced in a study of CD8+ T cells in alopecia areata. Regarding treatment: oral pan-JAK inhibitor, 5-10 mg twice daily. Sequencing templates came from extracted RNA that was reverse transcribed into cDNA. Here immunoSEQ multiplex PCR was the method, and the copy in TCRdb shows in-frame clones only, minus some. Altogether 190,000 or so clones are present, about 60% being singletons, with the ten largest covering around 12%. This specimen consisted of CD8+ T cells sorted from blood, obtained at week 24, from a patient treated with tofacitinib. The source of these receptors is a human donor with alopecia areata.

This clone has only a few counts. This CDR3 reads CAISEIQTGELFF. DNA for the CDR3: TGTGCCATCAGTGAGATCCAGACCGGGGAGCTGTTTTTT. The chain links TRBV10-3 to TRBJ2-2; no reliable D call. V gave up 2 bases and J gave up 5 bases, with 6 bases separating them. The CDR3 covers 13 residues. CDR1 and CDR2 from the germline V gene are ENHRY and SYGVKD.

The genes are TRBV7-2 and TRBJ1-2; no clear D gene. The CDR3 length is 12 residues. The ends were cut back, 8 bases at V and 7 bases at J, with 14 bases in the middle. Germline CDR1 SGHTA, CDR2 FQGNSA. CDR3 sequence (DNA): TGTGCCAGCCCTAAACCGGGCTCTGGCTACACCTTC. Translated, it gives CASPKPGSGYTF. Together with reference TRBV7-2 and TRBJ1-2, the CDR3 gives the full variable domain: GAGVSQSPSNKVTEKGKDVELRCDPISGHTALYWYRQSLGQGLEFLIYFQGNSAPDKSGLPSDRFSAERTGGSVSTLTIQRTQQEDSAVYLCASPKPGSGYTFGSGTRLTVV.

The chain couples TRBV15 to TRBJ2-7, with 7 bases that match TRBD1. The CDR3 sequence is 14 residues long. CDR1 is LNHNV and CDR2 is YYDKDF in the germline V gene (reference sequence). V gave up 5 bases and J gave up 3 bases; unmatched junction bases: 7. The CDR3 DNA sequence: TGTGCCACCAGCCAGGGGGACATGGACTACGAGCAGTACTTC. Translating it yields CATSQGDMDYEQYF.

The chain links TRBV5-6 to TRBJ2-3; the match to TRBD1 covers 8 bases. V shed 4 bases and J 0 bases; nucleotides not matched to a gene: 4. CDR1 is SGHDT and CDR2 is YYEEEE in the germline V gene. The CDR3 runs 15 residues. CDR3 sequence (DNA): TGTGCCAGCAGCGGAGGGACAGGTAGCACAGATACGCAGTATTTT. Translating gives CASSGGTGSTDTQYF.

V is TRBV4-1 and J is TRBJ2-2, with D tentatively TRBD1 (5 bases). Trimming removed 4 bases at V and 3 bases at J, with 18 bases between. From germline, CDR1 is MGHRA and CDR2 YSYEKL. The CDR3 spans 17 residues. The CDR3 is CASSLYHGRVDTGELFF. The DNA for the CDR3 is TGCGCCAGCAGCCTCTACCATGGCAGGGTTGACACCGGGGAGCTGTTTTTT.

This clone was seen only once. CDR3 DNA sequence: TGTGCCAGCAGCACGAGAACAGGGGGCGCCTCCTACGAGCAGTACTTC. Its translation: CASSTRTGGASYEQYF. The chain combines TRBV13 with TRBJ2-7; the match to TRBD1 covers 9 bases. Germline V lookup: CDR1 PRHDT, CDR2 FYEKMQ (reference sequence). Trimming at V came to 5 bases and at J to 0 bases, leaving 8 bases not matched to a gene. The CDR3 has 16 residues.

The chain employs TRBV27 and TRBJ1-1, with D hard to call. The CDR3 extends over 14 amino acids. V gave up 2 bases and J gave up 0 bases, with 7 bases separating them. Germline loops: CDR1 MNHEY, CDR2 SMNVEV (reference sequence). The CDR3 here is CASSLDGLNTEAFF. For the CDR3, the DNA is TGTGCCAGCAGTTTAGACGGGCTGAACACTGAAGCTTTCTTT.

This CDR3 reads CASSIEGRSRNYGYTF. The CDR3 DNA follows: TGTGCCAGTAGTATCGAGGGTCGCAGCCGAAACTATGGCTACACCTTC. V usage is TRBV19 and J usage is TRBJ1-2; D is ambiguous. CDR1 and CDR2 from the germline V gene are LNHDA and SQIVND (reference sequence). The CDR3 has 16 residues. V was shortened by 3 bases and J by 2 bases, with 16 bases between the two germline ends.

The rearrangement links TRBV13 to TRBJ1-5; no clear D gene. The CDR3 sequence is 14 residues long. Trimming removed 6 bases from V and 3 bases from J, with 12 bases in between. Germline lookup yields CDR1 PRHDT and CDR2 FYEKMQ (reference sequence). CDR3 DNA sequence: TGTGCCAGCAGTGAAACGGGGTACAATCAGCCCCAGCATTTT. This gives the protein CASSETGYNQPQHF.

The CDR3 protein is CASFSREQYF. The CDR3 nucleotides are TGTGCCAGCTTTAGCCGCGAGCAGTACTTC. The genes are TRBV6-1 and TRBJ2-7; unclear D gene. The ends were cut back, 8 bases at V and 6 bases at J, with 8 bases in the middle. CDR3 size: 10 residues. Germline loops: CDR1 MNHNS, CDR2 SASEGT.

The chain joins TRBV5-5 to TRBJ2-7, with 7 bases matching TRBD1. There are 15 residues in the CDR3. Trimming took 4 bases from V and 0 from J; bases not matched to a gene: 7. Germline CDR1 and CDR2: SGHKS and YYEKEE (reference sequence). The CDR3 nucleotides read TGTGCCAGCAGCGGCCGGGACAGTAGCTCCTACGAGCAGTACTTC. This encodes CASSGRDSSSYEQYF. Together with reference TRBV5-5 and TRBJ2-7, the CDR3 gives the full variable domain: DAGVTQSPTHLIKTRGQQVTLRCSPISGHKSVSWYQQVLGQGPQFIFQYYEKEERGRGNFPDRFSARQFPNYSSELNVNALLLGDSALYLCASSGRDSSSYEQYFGPGTRLTVT.

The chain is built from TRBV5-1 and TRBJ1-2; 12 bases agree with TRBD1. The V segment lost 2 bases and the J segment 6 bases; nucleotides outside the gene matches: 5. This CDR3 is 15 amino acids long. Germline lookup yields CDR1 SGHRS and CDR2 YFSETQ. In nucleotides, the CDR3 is TGCGCCAGCAGCTTAAGGGACAGGGGGCTGGATGGCTACACCTTC. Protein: CASSLRDRGLDGYTF. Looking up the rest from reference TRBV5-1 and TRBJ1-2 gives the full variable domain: KAGVTQTPRYLIKTRGQQVTLSCSPISGHRSVSWYQQTPGQGLQFLFEYFSETQRNKGNFPGRFSGRQFSNSRSEMNVSTLELGDSALYLCASSLRDRGLDGYTFGSGTRLTVV.

The CDR3 bases are TGCGCCAGCAGCTCCTACGGGGGGCGCACAGATACGCAGTATTTT. Protein product: CASSSYGGRTDTQYF. This chain joins TRBV5-1 and TRBJ2-3; D may be TRBD2 (7 bases). From germline, CDR1 is SGHRS and CDR2 YFSETQ. The CDR3 is 15 residues long. V lost 3 bases, J lost 1 base, and 12 bases lay in between.

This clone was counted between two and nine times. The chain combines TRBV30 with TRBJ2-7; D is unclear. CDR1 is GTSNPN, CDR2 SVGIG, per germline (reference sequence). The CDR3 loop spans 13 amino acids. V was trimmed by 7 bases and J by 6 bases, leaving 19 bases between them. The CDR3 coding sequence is TGTGCCTACCTCCCCCCGGCTAGTTCCGAGCAGTACTTC. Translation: CAYLPPASSEQYF. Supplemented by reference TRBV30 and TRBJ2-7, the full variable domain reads SQTIHQWPATLVQPVGSPLSLECTVEGTSNPNLYWYRQAAGRGLQLLFYSVGIGQISSEVPQNLSASRPQDRQFILSSKKLLLSDSGFYLCAYLPPASSEQYFGPGTRLTVT.